This TCR beta chain was found in a study of cytomegalovirus exposure and HLA in healthy donors. Vbeta (60) and Jbeta (13) primers were used in the PCR. TCRdb's table, derived via immunoSEQ multiplex PCR, lists solely in-frame clones and lacks some. The table shows some 220,000 clones, with 75% to 90% occurring only once. The germline V gene encodes CDR1 SGDLS and CDR2 YYNGEE. Trimming removed 3 bases from V and 3 bases from J, with 12 bases in between. The CDR3 extends over 14 amino acids. This receptor was identified in a woman aged 18 to 35 in good health and CMV-seronegative. Sequenced sample: PBMCs. J is TRBJ1-2 and V is TRBV9, with D unclear. DNA of the CDR3: TGTGCCAGCAGCGAGATAAACAGCTACTATGGCTACACCTTC. Amino acid sequence: CASSEINSYYGYTF.